These T cell receptor beta chains were read from a single sample in a study of blood T cell repertoires in COVID-19. Produced via immunoSEQ multiplex PCR; TCRdb's table is partial and in-frame only. The sample consists of approximately 250,000 clones, about 86% of them appearing once. The sequencing sample was made of PBMCs or T cells enriched from blood (not recorded which). These TCRs come from a young man with acute COVID-19. Each CDR3 is given with its conserved first and last residue. A D gene is named only where the DNA matches it firmly. Rows give clone size only sometimes, using once, few, many, or a class for an expanded clone.

d_gene: .; v_gene: TRBV5-1; j_gene: TRBJ1-6; abundance: .; CDR3nt: TGCGCCAGCAGCCCGGACAGTCCTACTGATGGCTGTCACTTT; CDR3aa: CASSPDSPTDGCHF
d_gene: .; v_gene: TRBV19; j_gene: TRBJ2-4; abundance: .; CDR3nt: TGTGCCAGTAGTTCGTTGTGGGCCAGCATAGGGGGAGACATTCAGTACTTC; CDR3aa: CASSSLWASIGGDIQYF
d_gene: .; v_gene: TRBV3-1/TRBV3-2; j_gene: TRBJ1-1; abundance: .; CDR3nt: TGTGCCAGCAGCCAATCAAATCCAACTGAAGCTTTCTTT; CDR3aa: CASSQSNPTEAFF
d_gene: .; v_gene: TRBV2; j_gene: TRBJ2-1; abundance: once; CDR3nt: TGTGCCAGCAGTGCCGGGAGCCTAACCTACAATGAGCAGTTCTTC; CDR3aa: CASSAGSLTYNEQFF
d_gene: .; v_gene: TRBV18; j_gene: TRBJ1-3; abundance: .; CDR3nt: TGTGCCAGCTCACCAGAGACACATAAATCTGGAAACACCATATATTTT; CDR3aa: CASSPETHKSGNTIYF
d_gene: TRBD1; v_gene: TRBV19; j_gene: TRBJ1-5; abundance: .; CDR3nt: TGTGCCAGTACAGACGACAGGGCCGATCAGCCCCAGCATTTT; CDR3aa: CASTDDRADQPQHF
d_gene: TRBD1; v_gene: TRBV27; j_gene: TRBJ1-1; abundance: .; CDR3nt: TGTGCCAGCAGTCCCGGGACAGGGTTGGTCACTGAAGCTTTCTTT; CDR3aa: CASSPGTGLVTEAFF
d_gene: TRBD2; v_gene: TRBV7-2; j_gene: TRBJ2-1; abundance: .; CDR3nt: TGTGCCAGCAGCTTGGGCGGGAGTCAGCTTGAGCAGTTCTTC; CDR3aa: CASSLGGSQLEQFF
d_gene: TRBD1; v_gene: TRBV24-1; j_gene: TRBJ1-2; abundance: .; CDR3nt: TGTGCCACCAGTGATCTCGGGACAGGGGGCTATGGCTACACCTTC; CDR3aa: CATSDLGTGGYGYTF
d_gene: TRBD1; v_gene: TRBV10-3; j_gene: TRBJ1-1; abundance: .; CDR3nt: TGTGCCATCGGACAGGCAAGTACTGAAGCTTTCTTT; CDR3aa: CAIGQASTEAFF
d_gene: .; v_gene: TRBV29-1; j_gene: TRBJ1-5; abundance: .; CDR3nt: TGCAGCGTTGGACTTACTGAACCCCAGCATTTT; CDR3aa: CSVGLTEPQHF
d_gene: TRBD1; v_gene: TRBV29-1; j_gene: TRBJ1-2; abundance: .; CDR3nt: TGCAGCGTAGAACGGACAGGGGAGGGCTATGGCTACACCTTC; CDR3aa: CSVERTGEGYGYTF
d_gene: .; v_gene: TRBV6-5; j_gene: TRBJ1-5; abundance: .; CDR3nt: TGTGCCAGCAGAACGGGGAAACAGCCCCAGCATTTT; CDR3aa: CASRTGKQPQHF
d_gene: TRBD1; v_gene: TRBV19; j_gene: TRBJ1-1; abundance: .; CDR3nt: TGTGCCAGTAGTGCCGGGACAGGTAGGAGCTTT; CDR3aa: CASSAGTGRSF
d_gene: .; v_gene: TRBV3-1/TRBV3-2; j_gene: TRBJ1-6; abundance: .; CDR3nt: TGTGCCAGCAGCCAAGAAATAGGGGTCAATTCACCCCTCCACTTT; CDR3aa: CASSQEIGVNSPLHF
d_gene: TRBD1; v_gene: TRBV6-4; j_gene: TRBJ1-2; abundance: .; CDR3nt: TGTGCCAGCAGTAGCCGACAGGGTAATGGCTACACCTTC; CDR3aa: CASSSRQGNGYTF
d_gene: .; v_gene: TRBV5-6; j_gene: TRBJ1-2; abundance: .; CDR3nt: TGTGCCAGCAGCATAGGGGCGGGAGGCTACACCTTC; CDR3aa: CASSIGAGGYTF
d_gene: .; v_gene: TRBV7-8; j_gene: TRBJ1-2; abundance: .; CDR3nt: TGTGCCAGCAGCTCCAGTGGAGGACCCTATGGCTACACCTTC; CDR3aa: CASSSSGGPYGYTF
d_gene: .; v_gene: TRBV3-1/TRBV3-2; j_gene: TRBJ1-2; abundance: .; CDR3nt: TGTGCCAGCAGCCAAGCGCGGAACTATGGCTACACCTTC; CDR3aa: CASSQARNYGYTF